Given below is one TCR beta chain in context. This entry is derived from a study of blood T cell repertoires in COVID-19. Germline V gene sequence: CDR1 MDHEN, CDR2 SYDVKM. V lost 8 bases and J lost 8; bases outside the gene matches: 16. The CDR3 length is 15 residues. Profiled with immunoSEQ multiplex PCR; TCRdb holds only in-frame clones, not every one. The sample records tens of thousands of clones, about 88% being singletons. The sequence derives from a human donor in a cohort sampled during active COVID-19. The material sequenced was peripheral blood. V and J are TRBV28 and TRBJ1-2; 8 nucleotides line up with TRBD1. CDR3: CASSDTQGALKGYTF. CDR3 coding DNA: TGTGCCAGCTCCGATACTCAGGGGGCGCTAAAGGGCTACACCTTC.